This T cell receptor (beta chain) was captured by sequencing in a study of OX40 agonist ivuxolimab in advanced cancers. Trimming pared 6 bases from V and 7 bases from J, leaving 19 bases between. The CDR3 consists of 14 residues. The germline gives CDR1 GTSNPN, CDR2 SVGIG (reference sequence). TCRdb's copy holds only in-frame clones and misses some; the assay was immunoSEQ multiplex PCR. Among 30,000 to 40,000 clones listed, 89% were seen once. The specimen comprised CD4+ or CD8+ T cells sorted from blood, sampled in a trial of the OX40 agonist ivuxolimab. This sequence was found in an adult with an advanced solid tumor such as melanoma, head and neck, liver or kidney cancer. The rearrangement uses TRBV30 and TRBJ2-1; D is uncertain. The chain's CDR3 is CACPRRSVLNEQFF. The CDR3 DNA sequence: TGTGCCTGCCCCAGGCGGTCTGTATTGAATGAGCAGTTCTTC.